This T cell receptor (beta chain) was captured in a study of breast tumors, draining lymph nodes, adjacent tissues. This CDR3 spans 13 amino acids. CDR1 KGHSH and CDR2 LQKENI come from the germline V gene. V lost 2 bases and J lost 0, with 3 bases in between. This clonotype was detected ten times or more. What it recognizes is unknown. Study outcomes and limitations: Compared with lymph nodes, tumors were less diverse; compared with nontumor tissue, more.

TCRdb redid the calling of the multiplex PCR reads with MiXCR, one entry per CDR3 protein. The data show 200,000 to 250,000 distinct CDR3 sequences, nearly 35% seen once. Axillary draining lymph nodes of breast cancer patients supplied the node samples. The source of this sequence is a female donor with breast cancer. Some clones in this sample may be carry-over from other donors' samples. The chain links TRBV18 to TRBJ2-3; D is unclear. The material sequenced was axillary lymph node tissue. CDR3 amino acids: CASSPGSTDTQYF. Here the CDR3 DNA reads TGTGCCAGCTCACCAGGAAGCACAGATACGCAGTATTTT.